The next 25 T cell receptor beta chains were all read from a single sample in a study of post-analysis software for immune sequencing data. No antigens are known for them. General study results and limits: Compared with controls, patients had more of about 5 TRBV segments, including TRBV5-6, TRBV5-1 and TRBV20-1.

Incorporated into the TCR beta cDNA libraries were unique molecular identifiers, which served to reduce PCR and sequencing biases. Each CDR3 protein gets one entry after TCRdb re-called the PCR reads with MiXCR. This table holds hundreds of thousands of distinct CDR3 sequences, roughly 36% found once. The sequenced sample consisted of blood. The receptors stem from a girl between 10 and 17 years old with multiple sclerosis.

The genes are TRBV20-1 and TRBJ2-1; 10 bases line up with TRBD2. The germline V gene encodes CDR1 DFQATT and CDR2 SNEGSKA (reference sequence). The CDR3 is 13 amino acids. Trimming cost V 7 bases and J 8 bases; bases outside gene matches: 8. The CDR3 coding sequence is TGCAGTGAAGCGGGGGGGGGTAGGGATGAGCAGTTCTTC. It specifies CSEAGGGRDEQFF.

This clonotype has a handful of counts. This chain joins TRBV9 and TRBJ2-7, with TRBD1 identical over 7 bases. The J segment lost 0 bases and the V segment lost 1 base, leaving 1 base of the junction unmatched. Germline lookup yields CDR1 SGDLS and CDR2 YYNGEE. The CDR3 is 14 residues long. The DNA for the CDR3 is TGTGCCAGCAGCGTACAGGGGGACTCCTACGAGCAGTACTTC. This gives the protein CASSVQGDSYEQYF.

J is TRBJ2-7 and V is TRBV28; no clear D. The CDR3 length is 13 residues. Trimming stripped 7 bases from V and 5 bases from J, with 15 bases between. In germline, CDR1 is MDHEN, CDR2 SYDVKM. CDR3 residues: CASKVSAQDEQYF. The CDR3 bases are TGTGCCAGCAAGGTGTCTGCCCAGGACGAGCAGTACTTC.

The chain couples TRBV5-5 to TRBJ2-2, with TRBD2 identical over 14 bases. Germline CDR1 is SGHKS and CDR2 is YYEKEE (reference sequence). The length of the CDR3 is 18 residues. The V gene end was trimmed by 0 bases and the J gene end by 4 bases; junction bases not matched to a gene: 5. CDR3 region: CASSLEWGLAGVTGELFF. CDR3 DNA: TGTGCCAGCAGCTTGGAATGGGGACTAGCGGGGGTCACCGGGGAGCTGTTTTTT.

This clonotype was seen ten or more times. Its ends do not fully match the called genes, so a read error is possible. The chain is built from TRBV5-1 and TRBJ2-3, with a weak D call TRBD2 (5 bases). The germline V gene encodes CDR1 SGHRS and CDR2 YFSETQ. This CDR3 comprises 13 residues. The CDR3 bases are TGTGCCAGCAGCCCCCTAGGAGGAGATACGCAGTATTTT. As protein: CASSPLGGDTQYF.

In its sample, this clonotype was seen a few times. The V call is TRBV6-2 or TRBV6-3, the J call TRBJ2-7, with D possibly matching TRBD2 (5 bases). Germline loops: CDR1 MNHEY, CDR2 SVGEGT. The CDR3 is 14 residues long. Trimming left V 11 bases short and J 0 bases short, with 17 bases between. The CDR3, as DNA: TGTGCCTCAAGGAGGACTCCGGCCTCCTACGAGCAGTACTTC. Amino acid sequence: CASRRTPASYEQYF.

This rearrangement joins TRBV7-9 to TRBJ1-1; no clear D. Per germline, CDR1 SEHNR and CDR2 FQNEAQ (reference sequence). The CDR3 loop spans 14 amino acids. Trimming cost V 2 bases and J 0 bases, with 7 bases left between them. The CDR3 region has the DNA TGTGCCAGCAGCTTACAGGAAATGAACACTGAAGCTTTCTTT. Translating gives CASSLQEMNTEAFF. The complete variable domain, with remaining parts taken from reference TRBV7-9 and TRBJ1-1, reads DTGVSQNPRHKITKRGQNVTFRCDPISEHNRLYWYRQTLGQGPEFLTYFQNEAQLEKSRLLSDRFSAERPKGSFSTLEIQRTEQGDSAMYLCASSLQEMNTEAFFGQGTRLTVV.

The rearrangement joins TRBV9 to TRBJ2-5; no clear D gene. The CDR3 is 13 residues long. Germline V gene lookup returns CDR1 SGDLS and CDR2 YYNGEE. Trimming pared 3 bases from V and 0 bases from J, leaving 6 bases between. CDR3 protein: CASSATNQETQYF. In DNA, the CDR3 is TGTGCCAGCAGCGCTACGAACCAAGAGACCCAGTACTTC.

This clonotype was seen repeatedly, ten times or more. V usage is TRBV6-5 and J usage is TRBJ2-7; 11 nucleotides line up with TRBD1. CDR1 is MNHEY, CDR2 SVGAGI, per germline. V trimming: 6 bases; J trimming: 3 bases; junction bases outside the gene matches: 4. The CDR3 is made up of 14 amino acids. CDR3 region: CASRTGTGGYEQYF. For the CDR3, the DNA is TGTGCCAGCAGGACCGGGACAGGGGGCTACGAGCAGTACTTC.

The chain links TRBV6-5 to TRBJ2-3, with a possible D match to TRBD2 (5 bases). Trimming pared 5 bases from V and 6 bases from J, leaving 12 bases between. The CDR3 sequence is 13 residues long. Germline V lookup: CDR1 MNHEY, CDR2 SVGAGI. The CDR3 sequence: CASSTRGVDTQYF. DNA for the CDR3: TGTGCCAGCAGTACCCGGGGTGTCGATACGCAGTATTTT.

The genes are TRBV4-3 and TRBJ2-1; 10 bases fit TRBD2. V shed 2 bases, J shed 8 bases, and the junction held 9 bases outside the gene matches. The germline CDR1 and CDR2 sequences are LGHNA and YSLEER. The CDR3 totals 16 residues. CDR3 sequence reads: CASSQRTSGGSDEQFF. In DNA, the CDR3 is TGCGCCAGCAGCCAACGGACTAGCGGCGGGAGCGATGAGCAGTTCTTC.

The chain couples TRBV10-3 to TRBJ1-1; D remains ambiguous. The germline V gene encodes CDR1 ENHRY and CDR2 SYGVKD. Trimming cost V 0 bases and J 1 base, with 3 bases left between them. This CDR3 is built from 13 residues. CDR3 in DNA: TGTGCCATCAGTGAGTCGGGGAACACTGAAGCTTTCTTT. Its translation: CAISESGNTEAFF.

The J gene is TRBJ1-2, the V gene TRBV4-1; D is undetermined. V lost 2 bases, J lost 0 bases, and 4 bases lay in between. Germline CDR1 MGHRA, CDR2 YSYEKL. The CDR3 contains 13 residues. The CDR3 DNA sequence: TGCGCCAGCAGCCAACTCTCTAACTATGGCTACACCTTC. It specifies CASSQLSNYGYTF.

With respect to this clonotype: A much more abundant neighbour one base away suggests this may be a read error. This chain's CDR3 is CASRGQGSMNTEAFF. CDR3 coding DNA: TGTGCCAGCAGGGGACAGGGTAGCATGAACACTGAAGCTTTCTTT. This rearrangement joins TRBV3-1 to TRBJ1-1; 9 bases are a match to TRBD1. Germline loops: CDR1 LGHDT, CDR2 YNNKEL (reference sequence). After removal of 6 bases from V and 0 bases from J, the junction contained 5 bases not matched to a gene. CDR3 length: 15 amino acids.

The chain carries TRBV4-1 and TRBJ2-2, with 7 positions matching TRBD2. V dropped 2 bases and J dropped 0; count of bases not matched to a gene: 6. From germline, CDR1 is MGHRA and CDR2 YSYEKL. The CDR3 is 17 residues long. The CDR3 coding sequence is TGCGCCAGCAGCCAACTCCCTGGGGGGGCGAACACCGGGGAGCTGTTTTTT. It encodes CASSQLPGGANTGELFF.

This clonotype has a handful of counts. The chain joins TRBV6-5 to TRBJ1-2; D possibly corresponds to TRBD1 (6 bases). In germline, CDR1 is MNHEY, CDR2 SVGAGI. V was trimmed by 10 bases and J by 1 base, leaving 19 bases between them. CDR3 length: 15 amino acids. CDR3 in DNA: TGTGCCACCAGCCTCGGGGGCAAGGTTAACTATGGCTACACCTTC. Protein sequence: CATSLGGKVNYGYTF.

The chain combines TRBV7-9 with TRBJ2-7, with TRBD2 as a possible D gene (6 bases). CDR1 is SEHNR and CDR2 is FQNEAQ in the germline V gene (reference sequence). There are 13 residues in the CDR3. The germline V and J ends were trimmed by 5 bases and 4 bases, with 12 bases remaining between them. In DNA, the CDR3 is TGTGCCAGCAGCCCTCCTGGGAGGTACGAGCAGTACTTC. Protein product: CASSPPGRYEQYF.

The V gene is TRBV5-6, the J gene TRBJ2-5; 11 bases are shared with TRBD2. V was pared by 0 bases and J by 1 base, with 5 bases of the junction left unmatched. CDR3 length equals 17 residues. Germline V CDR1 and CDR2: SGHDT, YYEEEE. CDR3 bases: TGTGCCAGCAGCTTGGCCGGTAGCGGGGGGGCCCAAGAGACCCAGTACTTC. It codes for CASSLAGSGGAQETQYF.

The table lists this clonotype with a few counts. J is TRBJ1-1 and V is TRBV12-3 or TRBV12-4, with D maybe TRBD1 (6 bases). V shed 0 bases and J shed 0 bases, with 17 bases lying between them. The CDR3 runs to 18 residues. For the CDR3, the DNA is TGTGCCAGCAGTTTAGCGCTGGGGGCTTTTTCCCTGAACACTGAAGCTTTCTTT. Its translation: CASSLALGAFSLNTEAFF.

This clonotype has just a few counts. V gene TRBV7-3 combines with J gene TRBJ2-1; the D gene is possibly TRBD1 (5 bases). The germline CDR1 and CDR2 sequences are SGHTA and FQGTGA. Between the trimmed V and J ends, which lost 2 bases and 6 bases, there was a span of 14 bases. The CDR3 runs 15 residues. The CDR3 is CASSLRAGDSNEQFF. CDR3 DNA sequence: TGTGCCAGCAGCTTACGGGCAGGAGACAGCAATGAGCAGTTCTTC.

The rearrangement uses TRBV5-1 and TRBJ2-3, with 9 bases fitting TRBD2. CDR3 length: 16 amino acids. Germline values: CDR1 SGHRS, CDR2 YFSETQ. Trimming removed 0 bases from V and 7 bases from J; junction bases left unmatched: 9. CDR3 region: CASSLAQAGGLYTQYF. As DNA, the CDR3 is TGCGCCAGCAGCTTGGCCCAAGCGGGGGGCCTATATACGCAGTATTTT.

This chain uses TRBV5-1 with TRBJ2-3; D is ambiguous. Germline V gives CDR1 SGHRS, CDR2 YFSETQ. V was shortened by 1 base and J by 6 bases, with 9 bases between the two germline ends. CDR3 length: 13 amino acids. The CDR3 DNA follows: TGCGCCAGCAGCTTGATCTGCCCGGATACGCAGTATTTT. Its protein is CASSLICPDTQYF.

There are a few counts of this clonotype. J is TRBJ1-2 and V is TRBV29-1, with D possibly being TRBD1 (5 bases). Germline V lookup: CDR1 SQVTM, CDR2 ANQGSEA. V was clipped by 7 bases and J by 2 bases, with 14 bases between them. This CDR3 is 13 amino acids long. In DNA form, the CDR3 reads TGCAGCGGGGCAGGGTTCCCGAACTATGGCTACACCTTC. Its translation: CSGAGFPNYGYTF.

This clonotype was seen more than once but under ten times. CDR3 nucleotides: TGCGCCAGCAATCAAGGCAGGGGGCTGGAGAACACTGAAGCTTTCTTT. Protein sequence: CASNQGRGLENTEAFF. J is TRBJ1-1 and V is TRBV4-1, with TRBD1 identical over 8 bases. CDR1 is MGHRA, CDR2 YSYEKL, per germline. The CDR3 runs to 16 residues. Unmatched junction bases numbered 11, after V lost 7 bases and J lost 1 base.

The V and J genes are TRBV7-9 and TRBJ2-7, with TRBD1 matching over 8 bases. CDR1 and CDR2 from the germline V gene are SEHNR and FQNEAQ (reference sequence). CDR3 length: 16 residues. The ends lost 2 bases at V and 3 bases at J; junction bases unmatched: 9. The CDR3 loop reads CASSLQFGTGGYEQYF. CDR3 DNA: TGTGCCAGCAGCTTACAATTCGGGACAGGAGGCTACGAGCAGTACTTC. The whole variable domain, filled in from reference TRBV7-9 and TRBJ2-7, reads DTGVSQNPRHKITKRGQNVTFRCDPISEHNRLYWYRQTLGQGPEFLTYFQNEAQLEKSRLLSDRFSAERPKGSFSTLEIQRTEQGDSAMYLCASSLQFGTGGYEQYFGPGTRLTVT.